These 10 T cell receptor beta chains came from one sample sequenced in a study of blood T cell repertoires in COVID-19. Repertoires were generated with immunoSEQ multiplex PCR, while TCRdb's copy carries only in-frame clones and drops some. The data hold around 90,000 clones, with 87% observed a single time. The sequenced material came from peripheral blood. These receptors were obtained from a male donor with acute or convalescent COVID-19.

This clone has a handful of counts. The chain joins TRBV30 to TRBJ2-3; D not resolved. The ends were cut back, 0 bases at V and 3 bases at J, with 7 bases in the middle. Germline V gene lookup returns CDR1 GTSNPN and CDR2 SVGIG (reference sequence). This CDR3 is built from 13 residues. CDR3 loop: CAWSVKATDTQYF. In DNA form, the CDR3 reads TGTGCCTGGAGTGTAAAAGCAACAGATACGCAGTATTTT.

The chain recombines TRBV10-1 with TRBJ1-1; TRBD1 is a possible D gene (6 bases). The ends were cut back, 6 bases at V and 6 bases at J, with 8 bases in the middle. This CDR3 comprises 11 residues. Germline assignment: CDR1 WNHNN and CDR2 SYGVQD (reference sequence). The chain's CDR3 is CASRRGSEAFF. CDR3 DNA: TGCGCCAGCAGGAGGGGGTCTGAAGCTTTCTTT.

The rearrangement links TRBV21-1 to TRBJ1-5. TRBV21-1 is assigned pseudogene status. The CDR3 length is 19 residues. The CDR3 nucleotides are TGTGCCAGCAGCAAAGAGGGAGGAACCCAAAAATATAGCAATCAGCCCCAGCATTTT. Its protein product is CASSKEGGTQKYSNQPQHF.

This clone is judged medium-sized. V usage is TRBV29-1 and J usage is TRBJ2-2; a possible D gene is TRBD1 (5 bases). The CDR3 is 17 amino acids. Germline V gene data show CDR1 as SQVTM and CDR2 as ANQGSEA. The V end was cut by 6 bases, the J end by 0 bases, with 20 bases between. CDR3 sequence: CSVSPRTGRTNTGELFF. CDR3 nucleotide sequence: TGCAGCGTCTCTCCCCGAACAGGCAGGACGAACACCGGGGAGCTGTTTTTT.

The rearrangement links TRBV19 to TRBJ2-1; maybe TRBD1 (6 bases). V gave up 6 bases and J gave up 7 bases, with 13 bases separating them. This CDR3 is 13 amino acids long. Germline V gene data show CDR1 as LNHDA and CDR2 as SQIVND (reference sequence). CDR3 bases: TGTGCCAGTAGCCACCCTCAGGGGAATGAGCAGTTCTTC. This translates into CASSHPQGNEQFF. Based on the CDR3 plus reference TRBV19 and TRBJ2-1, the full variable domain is DGGITQSPKYLFRKEGQNVTLSCEQNLNHDAMYWYRQDPGQGLRLIYYSQIVNDFQKGDIAEGYSVSREKKESFPLTVTSAQKNPTAFYLCASSHPQGNEQFFGPGTRLTVL.

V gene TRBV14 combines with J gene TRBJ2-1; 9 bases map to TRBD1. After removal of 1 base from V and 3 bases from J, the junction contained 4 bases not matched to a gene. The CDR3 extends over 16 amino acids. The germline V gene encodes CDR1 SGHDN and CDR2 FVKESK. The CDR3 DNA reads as TGTGCCAGCAGCCAAGGCGTGGGACAGGGCTACAATGAGCAGTTCTTC. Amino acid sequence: CASSQGVGQGYNEQFF.

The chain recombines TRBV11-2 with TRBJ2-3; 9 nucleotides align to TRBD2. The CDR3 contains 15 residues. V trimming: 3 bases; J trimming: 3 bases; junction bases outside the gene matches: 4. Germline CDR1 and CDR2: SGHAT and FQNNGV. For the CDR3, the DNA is TGTGCCAGCAGCTTTAGCGGGGGCCCGACAGATACGCAGTATTTT. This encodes CASSFSGGPTDTQYF.

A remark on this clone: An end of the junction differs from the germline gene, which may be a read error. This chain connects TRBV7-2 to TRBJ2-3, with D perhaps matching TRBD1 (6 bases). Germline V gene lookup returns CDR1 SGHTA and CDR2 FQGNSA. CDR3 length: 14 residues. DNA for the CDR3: TGTGCCAGCAGTCTCGGGCAGGGGATAGATGCGCAGTATTTT. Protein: CASSLGQGIDAQYF.

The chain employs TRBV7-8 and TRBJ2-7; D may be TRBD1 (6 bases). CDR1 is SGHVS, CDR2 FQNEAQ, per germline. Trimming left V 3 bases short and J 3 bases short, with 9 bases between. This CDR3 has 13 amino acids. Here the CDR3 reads CASSFQQGYEQYF. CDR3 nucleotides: TGTGCCAGCAGCTTCCAACAGGGCTACGAGCAGTACTTC.

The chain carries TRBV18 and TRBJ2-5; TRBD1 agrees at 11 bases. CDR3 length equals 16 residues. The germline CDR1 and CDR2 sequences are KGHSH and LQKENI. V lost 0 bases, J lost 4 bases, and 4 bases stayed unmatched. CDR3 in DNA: TGTGCCAGCTCACCACCGACCGGGACAGGGGGAGAGACCCAGTACTTC. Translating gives CASSPPTGTGGETQYF.